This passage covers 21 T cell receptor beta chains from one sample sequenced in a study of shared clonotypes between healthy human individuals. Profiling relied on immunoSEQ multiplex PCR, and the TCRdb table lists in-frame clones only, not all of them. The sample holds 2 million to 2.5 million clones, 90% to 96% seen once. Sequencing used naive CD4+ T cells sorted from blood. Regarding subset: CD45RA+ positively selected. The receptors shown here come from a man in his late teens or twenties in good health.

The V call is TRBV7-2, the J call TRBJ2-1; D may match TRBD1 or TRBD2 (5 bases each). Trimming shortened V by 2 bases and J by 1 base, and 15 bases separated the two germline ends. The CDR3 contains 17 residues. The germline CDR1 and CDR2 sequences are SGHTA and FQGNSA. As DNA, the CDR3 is TGTGCCAGCAGCTTAATCGGGGCGGCAGCGTCCTACAATGAGCAGTTCTTC. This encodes CASSLIGAAASYNEQFF.

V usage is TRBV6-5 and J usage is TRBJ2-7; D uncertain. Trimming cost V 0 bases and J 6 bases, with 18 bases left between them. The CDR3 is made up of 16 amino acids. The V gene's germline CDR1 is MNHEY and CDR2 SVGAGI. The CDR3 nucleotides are TGTGCCAGCAGTTACTCGCGCCCTCGATTCCGAACCGAGCAGTACTTC. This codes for CASSYSRPRFRTEQYF.

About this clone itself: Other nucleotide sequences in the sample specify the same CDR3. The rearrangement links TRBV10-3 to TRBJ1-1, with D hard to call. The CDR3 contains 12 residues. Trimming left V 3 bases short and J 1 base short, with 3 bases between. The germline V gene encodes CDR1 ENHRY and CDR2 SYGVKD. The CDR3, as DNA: TGTGCCATCAGTGAATGGAACACTGAAGCTTTCTTT. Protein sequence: CAISEWNTEAFF.

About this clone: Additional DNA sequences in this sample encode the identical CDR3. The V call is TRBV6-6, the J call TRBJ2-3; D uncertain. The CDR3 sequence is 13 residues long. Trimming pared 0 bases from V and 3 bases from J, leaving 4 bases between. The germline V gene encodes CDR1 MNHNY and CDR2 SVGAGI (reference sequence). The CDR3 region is CASSYSGTDTQYF. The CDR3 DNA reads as TGTGCCAGCAGTTACTCTGGGACAGATACGCAGTATTTT.

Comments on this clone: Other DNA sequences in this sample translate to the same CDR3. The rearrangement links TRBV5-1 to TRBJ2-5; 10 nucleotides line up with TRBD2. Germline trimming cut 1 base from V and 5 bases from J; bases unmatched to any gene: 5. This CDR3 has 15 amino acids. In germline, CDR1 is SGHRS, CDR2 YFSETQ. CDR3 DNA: TGCGCCAGCAGCTTGTCTAGCGGGAGTAGGGAGACCCAGTACTTC. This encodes CASSLSSGSRETQYF.

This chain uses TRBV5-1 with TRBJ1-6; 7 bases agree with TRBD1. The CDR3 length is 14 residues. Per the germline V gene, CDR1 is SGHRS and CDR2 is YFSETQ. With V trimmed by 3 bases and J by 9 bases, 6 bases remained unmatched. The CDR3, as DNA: TGCGCCAGCAGCTACGGGACAGCCGTTTCACCCCTCCACTTT. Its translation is CASSYGTAVSPLHF.

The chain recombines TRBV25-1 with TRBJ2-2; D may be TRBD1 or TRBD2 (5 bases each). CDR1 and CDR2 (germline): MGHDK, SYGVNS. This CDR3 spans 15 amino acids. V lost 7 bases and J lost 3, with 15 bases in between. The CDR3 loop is CASTIRGTDTGELFF. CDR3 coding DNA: TGTGCCAGCACCATACGGGGCACGGACACCGGGGAGCTGTTTTTT. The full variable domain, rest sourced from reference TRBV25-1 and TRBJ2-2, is EADIYQTPRYLVIGTGKKITLECSQTMGHDKMYWYQQDPGMELHLIHYSYGVNSTEKGDLSSESTVSRIRTEHFPLTLESARPSHTSQYLCASTIRGTDTGELFFGEGSRLTVL.

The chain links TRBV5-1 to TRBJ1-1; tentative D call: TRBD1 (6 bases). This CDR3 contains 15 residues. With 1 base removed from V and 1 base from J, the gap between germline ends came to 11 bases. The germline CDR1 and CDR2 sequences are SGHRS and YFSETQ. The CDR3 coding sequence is TGCGCCAGCAGCTTGCTCCCGGGACAGAACACTGAAGCTTTCTTT. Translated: CASSLLPGQNTEAFF. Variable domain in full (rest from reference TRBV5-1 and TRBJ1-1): KAGVTQTPRYLIKTRGQQVTLSCSPISGHRSVSWYQQTPGQGLQFLFEYFSETQRNKGNFPGRFSGRQFSNSRSEMNVSTLELGDSALYLCASSLLPGQNTEAFFGQGTRLTVV.

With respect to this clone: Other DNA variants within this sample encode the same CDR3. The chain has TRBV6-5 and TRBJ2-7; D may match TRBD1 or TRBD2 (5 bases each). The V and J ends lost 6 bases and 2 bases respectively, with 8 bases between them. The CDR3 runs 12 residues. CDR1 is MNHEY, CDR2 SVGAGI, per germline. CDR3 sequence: CASSRDAYEQYF. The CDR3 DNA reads TGTGCCAGCAGCAGGGACGCCTACGAGCAGTACTTC.

The CDR3 region has the DNA TGTGCCAGCAGCTTAGCGGGGGCAGGGTGGTACGAGCAGTACTTC. This codes for CASSLAGAGWYEQYF. The rearrangement links TRBV7-9 to TRBJ2-7; TRBD1 is a possible D gene (6 bases). This CDR3 contains 15 residues. Trimming removed 0 bases at V and 4 bases at J, with 13 bases between. CDR1 and CDR2 (germline): SEHNR, FQNEAQ (reference sequence). The whole variable domain, remainder taken from reference TRBV7-9 and TRBJ2-7, is DTGVSQNPRHKITKRGQNVTFRCDPISEHNRLYWYRQTLGQGPEFLTYFQNEAQLEKSRLLSDRFSAERPKGSFSTLEIQRTEQGDSAMYLCASSLAGAGWYEQYFGPGTRLTVT.

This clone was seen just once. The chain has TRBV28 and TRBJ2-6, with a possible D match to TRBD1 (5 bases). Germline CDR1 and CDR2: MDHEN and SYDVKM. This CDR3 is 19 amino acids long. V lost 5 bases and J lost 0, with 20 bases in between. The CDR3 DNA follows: TGTGCCAGCAGTGCTTCGTACCTAAACAGGAGCTCTGGGGCCAACGTCCTGACTTTC. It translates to CASSASYLNRSSGANVLTF.

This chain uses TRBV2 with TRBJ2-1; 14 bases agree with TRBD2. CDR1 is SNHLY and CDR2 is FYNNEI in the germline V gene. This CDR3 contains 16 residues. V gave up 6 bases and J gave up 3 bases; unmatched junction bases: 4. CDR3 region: CASRRLAGGSYNEQFF. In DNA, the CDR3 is TGTGCCAGCAGACGACTAGCGGGGGGGAGCTACAATGAGCAGTTCTTC. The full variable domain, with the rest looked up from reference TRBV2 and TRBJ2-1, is EPEVTQTPSHQVTQMGQEVILRCVPISNHLYFYWYRQILGQKVEFLVSFYNNEISEKSEIFDDQFSVERPDGSNFTLKIRSTKLEDSAMYFCASRRLAGGSYNEQFFGPGTRLTVL.

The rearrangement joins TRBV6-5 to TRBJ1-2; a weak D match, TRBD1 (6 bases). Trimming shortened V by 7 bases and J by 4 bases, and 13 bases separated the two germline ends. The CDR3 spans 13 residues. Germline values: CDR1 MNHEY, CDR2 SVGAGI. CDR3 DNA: TGTGCCAGCAAGCAGGGGCCTATCTATGGCTACACCTTC. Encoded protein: CASKQGPIYGYTF.

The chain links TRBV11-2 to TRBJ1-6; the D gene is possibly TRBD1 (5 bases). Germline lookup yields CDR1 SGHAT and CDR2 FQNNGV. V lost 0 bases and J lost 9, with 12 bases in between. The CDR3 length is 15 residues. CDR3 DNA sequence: TGTGCCAGCAGCTTAGATAGGCGGAGGGGTTCACCCCTCCACTTT. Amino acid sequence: CASSLDRRRGSPLHF.

In DNA, the CDR3 is TGTGCCAGCAGTTTCTGGGGGGACAATCAGCCCCAGCATTTT. It is translated as CASSFWGDNQPQHF. V usage is TRBV7-2 and J usage is TRBJ1-5; a possible D gene is TRBD1 (5 bases). This CDR3 contains 14 residues. Germline V gene data show CDR1 as SGHTA and CDR2 as FQGNSA. V shed 6 bases and J shed 3 bases, with 12 bases lying between them.

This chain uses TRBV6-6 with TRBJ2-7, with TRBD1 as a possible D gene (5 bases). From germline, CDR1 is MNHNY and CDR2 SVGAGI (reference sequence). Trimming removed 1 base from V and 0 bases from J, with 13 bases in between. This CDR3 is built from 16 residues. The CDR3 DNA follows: TGTGCCAGCAGTTACTTCTCCTGGGGCCTCTCCTACGAGCAGTACTTC. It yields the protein CASSYFSWGLSYEQYF.

The chain's CDR3 is CAPSSADRGHEQYF. In DNA form, the CDR3 reads TGTGCCCCTAGTTCAGCGGACAGGGGCCACGAGCAGTACTTC. The chain combines TRBV6-5 with TRBJ2-7; 9 bases line up with TRBD1. Germline trimming cut 11 bases from V and 5 bases from J; bases unmatched to any gene: 13. CDR1 is MNHEY, CDR2 SVGAGI, per germline. The CDR3 consists of 14 residues.

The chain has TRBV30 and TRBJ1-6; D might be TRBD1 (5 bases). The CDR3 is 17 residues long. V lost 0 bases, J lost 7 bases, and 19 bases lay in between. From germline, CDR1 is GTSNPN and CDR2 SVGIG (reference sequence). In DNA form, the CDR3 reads TGTGCCTGGAGTGTGGGGCCAGGGATCTCCCACAATTCACCCCTCCACTTT. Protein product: CAWSVGPGISHNSPLHF.

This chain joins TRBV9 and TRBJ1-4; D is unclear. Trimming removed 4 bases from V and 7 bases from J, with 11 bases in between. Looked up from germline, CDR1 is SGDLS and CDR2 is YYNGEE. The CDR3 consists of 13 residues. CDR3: CASSPSIGEKLFF. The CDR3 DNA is TGTGCCAGCAGCCCGAGTATTGGTGAAAAACTGTTTTTT.

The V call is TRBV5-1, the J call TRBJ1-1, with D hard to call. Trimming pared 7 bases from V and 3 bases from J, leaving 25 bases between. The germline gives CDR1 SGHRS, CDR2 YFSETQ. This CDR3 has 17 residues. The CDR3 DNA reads TGCGCCAGCGGGCTGTCTGGGCAACCCCTGCAGGACACTGAAGCTTTCTTT. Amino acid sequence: CASGLSGQPLQDTEAFF.

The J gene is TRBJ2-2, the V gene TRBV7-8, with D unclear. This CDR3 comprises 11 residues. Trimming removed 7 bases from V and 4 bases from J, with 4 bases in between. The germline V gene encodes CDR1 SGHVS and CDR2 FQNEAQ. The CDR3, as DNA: TGTGCCAGCATGGTCACCGGGGAGCTGTTTTTT. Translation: CASMVTGELFF.